This T cell receptor beta chain comes out of a study of cytomegalovirus exposure and HLA in healthy donors (dated by TCRdb to about 2017). At the level of the whole study: An earlier analysis of fewer than 750 of the donors reported 250 to 350 Gb of sequence data and 117 million unique TCR beta sequences obtained from about 180 million T cells. An early release covering roughly 640 HLA-typed donors comprised approximately 290 gigabases of sequencing data and 65 million to 100 million unique TCR sequences. Among the roughly 390 genotyped donors, around 81% belonged to the genetic ancestry cluster associated with self-reported Caucasian donors. The study aimed to test whether signatures of past pathogen exposure could be identified by cataloging public T cell receptors. The study used immunosequencing to profile the T cell repertoires of several hundred subjects and linked those repertoires to cytomegalovirus serostatus. A separate validation cohort of roughly 130 different subjects was used in addition to the roughly 640-subject first cohort. To predict cytomegalovirus infection status, the study brought together high-throughput TCR immunosequencing, statistical association of individual TCRs with disease status, and machine learning. In a later analysis, previously published TCR beta repertoires from 670 or so donors were re-analyzed and high-resolution HLA genotyping was added so that TCR occurrence patterns could be studied. In the later analysis, no new phenotypic data were used to find candidate immune exposures; instead, reliance was placed on TCR beta sequences and their occurrence across donors. An earlier analysis of about 600 of the donors used high-throughput TCR beta sequencing to judge whether each TCR beta V gene segment behaved as functional or pseudogenic. Donor age, sex, ethnicity and CMV serostatus were compiled alongside the repertoire data. A later genetic analysis used genome-wide SNP genotypes for 398 of the 666 donors, treating that subset as a discovery cohort. Every repertoire in the discovery cohort had been generated on one and the same sequencing platform. Both class I and class II loci were covered by HLA typing, at four-digit resolution. The number of donors typed differed by locus, with about 629-640 for A, B, C, DRB1 and DQB1, roughly 520 for DQA1, over 600 for DPA1, and over 400 for DPB1. Because of strong linkage in the cohort, 5 or 6 DR-DQ haplotypes were treated as single units for association and clustering. Among around 400 genotyped donors of the cohort, an average of around 250,000 unique TCR beta nucleotide sequences was sequenced per donor, of which 15% to 20% were non-productive. What the work shows at the level of the full study, not this receptor alone: The study gave a list of about 160 TCR beta chains associated with cytomegalovirus. Sequencing depth was assumed to be roughly uniform across donors in the presence/absence analyses, though that assumption may not hold. The classifier was reported to diagnose cytomegalovirus status with high specificity and sensitivity in both the original cohort and the validation cohort. Linkage disequilibrium might explain the correlated functional status among segregating V segments, but an unknown experimental factor could not be ruled out. Compared with equally common non-associated chains, HLA-associated TCR beta chains in a later analysis were more clonally expanded and had lower generation probabilities. It was suggested by the authors that the approach could potentially be generalized to other disease states and immunological phenotypes. A further reported finding was that TCR beta sequences accurately predicted the HLA-A and HLA-B alleles for most subjects in the first cohort. CMV serostatus was the only immune exposure information available for the cohort. A few of the identified cytomegalovirus-associated TCR beta chains were confirmed in vitro to be specific for cytomegalovirus antigens. When HLA alleles, especially DR and DQ, strongly co-occurred, attributing TCR associations to individual alleles was difficult. According to a later analysis, most CMV-associated TCR beta chains appeared to be HLA-restricted, and the HLA associations seemed to be driven largely by CMV exposure. Some IMGT-functional V segments, including TRBV6-2 and TRBV6-3, could not be told apart with the 87-base-pair reads, so those segments were excluded. Because HLA typing was unavailable for some donors at each locus, only the typed subset was used in association tests. At a false discovery rate of 0.05, a later analysis linked roughly 17,000 TCR beta sequences to specific HLA alleles. V-gene and J-gene trimming of TCR beta chains was associated with a missense DCLRE1C variant in a later genetic analysis, and the association was replicated in an independent cohort. Because counts were too low, around 17 rarely observed V segments, including chromosome 9 orphons, were left out of the earlier analysis of 587 of the donors. Several of the top co-occurrence clusters appeared to be linked to parvovirus B19, influenza, CMV and Epstein-Barr virus, according to a later analysis. The sequencing pipeline was judged likely to have produced a cluster of highly shared sequence variants as a technical artifact. In a later analysis, the rate of TCR association differed among HLA loci, with DRB1 alleles having the most associated TCRs and HLA-C alleles having the fewest. Across donors, most TCR sequences were observed very rarely, whereas some public TCRs were present in many individuals. This cohort had only TCR beta chains sequenced, and the lack of alpha or paired-chain data limited which features could be detected. Compared with the roughly 700-donor mean, donors in an Asian-associated ancestry cluster had fewer N-insertions in productive TCRs, according to a later genetic analysis. Broadly in line with IMGT annotations, most TCR beta V segments showed up in productive rearrangements about 87% or about 30% of the time in an earlier analysis of several hundred of the donors.

The germline V gene (reference sequence) provides CDR1 SEHNR and CDR2 FQNEAQ. Its CDR3 holds 14 amino acids, cysteine through phenylalanine. Only the CDR3 portion is preserved as DNA: 42 bases, with reading frame beginning at the first base. Comment on this clone: No antigen is known for it. One junction end disagrees with the germline gene, perhaps due to a read error.

The library was made by the immunoSEQ multiplex PCR assay. For the multiplex PCR, a mixture combining 60 forward primers for TCR Vbeta segments and 13 reverse primers for TCR Jbeta segments was used. Amplification of the CDR3 region of rearranged TCR beta genes was performed with a multiplex PCR assay on genomic DNA. On the Illumina HiSeq System, the amplified TCR beta libraries were sequenced as 87-base-pair reads. On the study's bioinformatics: Across the 670 or so repertoires, a later analysis counted some 80 million unique TCR beta chains, approximately 10 million of which were shared by at least two donors. To remove PCR and sequencing errors, raw reads were error-corrected and collapsed into unique sequences using a nearest-neighbor algorithm that merged closely related sequences. Alignment of CDR3 sequences to IMGT reference sequences was used to assign V, D and J gene segments. For a sequence to be retained, a match of at least six nucleotides was required to both a V gene segment and a J gene segment. Rearrangements were called productive when the CDR3 lacked stop codons and stayed in frame with V and J; all others were non-productive. CDR3 was defined by IMGT convention, running from the second conserved V-encoded cysteine to the conserved J-encoded phenylalanine. The earlier analysis of some 580 of the donors excluded any sequence lacking an unambiguous match to a single V gene segment. An earlier analysis of 500 to 600 of the donors classified V segments as functional when productive rearrangements were above 56.7% and as segregating when the standard deviation between donors was above 5%. A statistical classification framework was built to diagnose cytomegalovirus status from the catalog of TCR beta chain sequences. In a later analysis, TCR nucleotide sequences were compared against IMGT/GENE-DB human TR gene sequences so that V and J genes could be assigned. A later analysis assigned CDR3 sequences and most-parsimonious VDJ recombination scenarios with the TCRdist pipeline. In a later analysis, every TCR beta chain was defined by the combination of its CDR3 amino acid sequence and its V-gene family, and reads without a unique V-gene family were dropped. In a later analysis, nearly 600 highly shared, low-generation-probability nucleotide sequences were removed to address suspected cross-contamination and a sequencing artifact. In a later analysis, a clonal expansion index for each public chain was calculated from normalized within-repertoire ranks of inferred template counts. In a later analysis, generation probabilities were computed using a VDJ recombination model fitted to out-of-frame rearrangements, and the results were checked against IGoR. In a later analysis, TCR-TCR, TCR-HLA and TCR-CMV co-occurrence was scored with hypergeometric tests, and a repertoire-size bias correction was applied to TCR pairs. False discovery rates were estimated in a later analysis by permuting HLA or CMV assignments 20 times. In a later analysis, co-occurring TCRs were grouped using DBSCAN, with TCRdist sequence similarity added in when clustering inside HLA-allele-positive subsets. For co-occurrence clustering, repertoires with fewer than 30,000 or more than 120,000 public chains were excluded, along with about five repertoires with anomalous nucleotide sharing. Imported from immuneACCESS, the table was reduced by TCRdb to in-frame sequences with V and J called. These copies leave out some clones; in studies compared against another copy, an unresolved V gene accounts for under half, and the cause of the remainder is not known. The DNA was the basis for D and trimming; V, J and clone size are from that table. The table for this sample lists tens of thousands of clones; 70% of them were counted only once. The ten largest make up 15% to 20% of the sample.

The cohort was made up of roughly 670 healthy bone marrow donors. Cohort members were all nominally healthy when sampled, although unrecorded immune exposures were likely present. The donor was CMV seropositive and was included in the group of about 290 seropositive cohort members. Every donor gave a peripheral blood sample, and the peripheral blood mononuclear cells from that sample were used for TCR beta sequencing. The Qiagen DNeasy Blood Extraction Kit was used to extract genomic DNA from the blood cell samples. This clonotype was obtained from a woman in her sixties in good health and CMV-seropositive. Sample: PBMCs. The chain was built from TRBV7-9 and TRBJ1-1; 8 bases in the junction line up with TRBD1. The CDR3 protein: CSSSLEQGATEAFF. The DNA sequence follows: TGTTCCAGCAGCTTAGAGCAGGGGGCGACTGAAGCTTTCTTT.